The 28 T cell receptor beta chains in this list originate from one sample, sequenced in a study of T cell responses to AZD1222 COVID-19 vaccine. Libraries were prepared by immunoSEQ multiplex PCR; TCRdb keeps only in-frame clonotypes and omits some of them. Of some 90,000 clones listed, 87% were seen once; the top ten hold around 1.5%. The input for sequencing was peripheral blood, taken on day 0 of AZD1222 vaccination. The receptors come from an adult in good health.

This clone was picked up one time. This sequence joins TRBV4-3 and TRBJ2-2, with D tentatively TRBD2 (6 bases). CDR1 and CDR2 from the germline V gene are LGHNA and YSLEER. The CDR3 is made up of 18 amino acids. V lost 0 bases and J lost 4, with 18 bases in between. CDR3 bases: TGCGCCAGCAGCCAAGAACACACCGCGGGGCCGCGCACCGGGGAGCTGTTTTTT. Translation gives CASSQEHTAGPRTGELFF.

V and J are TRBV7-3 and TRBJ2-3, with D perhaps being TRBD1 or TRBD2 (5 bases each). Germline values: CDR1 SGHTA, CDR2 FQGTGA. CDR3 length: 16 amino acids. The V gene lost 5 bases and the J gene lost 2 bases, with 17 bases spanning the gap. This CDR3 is CASSLSYRGSTDTQYF. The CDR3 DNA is TGTGCCAGCAGCCTCTCCTATCGGGGCTCCACAGATACGCAGTATTTT.

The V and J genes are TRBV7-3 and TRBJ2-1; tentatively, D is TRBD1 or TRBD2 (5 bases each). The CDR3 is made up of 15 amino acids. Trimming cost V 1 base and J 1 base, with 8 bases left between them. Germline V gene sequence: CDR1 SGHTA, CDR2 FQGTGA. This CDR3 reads CASSLRGDSYNEQFF. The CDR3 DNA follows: TGTGCCAGCAGCTTAAGAGGGGATTCCTACAATGAGCAGTTCTTC.

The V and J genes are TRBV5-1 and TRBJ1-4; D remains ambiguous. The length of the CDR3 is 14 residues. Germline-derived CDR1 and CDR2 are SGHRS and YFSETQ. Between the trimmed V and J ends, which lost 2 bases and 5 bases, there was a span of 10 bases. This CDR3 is CASSLGNPNEKLFF. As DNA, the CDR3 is TGCGCCAGCAGCTTAGGGAACCCCAATGAAAAACTGTTTTTT.

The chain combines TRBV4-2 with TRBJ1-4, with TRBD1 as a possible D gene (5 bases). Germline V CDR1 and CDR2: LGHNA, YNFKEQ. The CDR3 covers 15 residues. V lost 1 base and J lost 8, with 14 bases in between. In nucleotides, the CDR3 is TGTGCCAGCAGCCAAGGCGATAGGGGCCCAGAAAAACTGTTTTTT. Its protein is CASSQGDRGPEKLFF.

The CDR3, as DNA: TGTGCTAGCCGAGAAGGGGGTAGCAATCAGCCCCAGCATTTT. Its translation is CASREGGSNQPQHF. The chain uses TRBV12-5 and TRBJ1-5; a possible D gene is TRBD1 (6 bases). The ends were cut back, 9 bases at V and 0 bases at J, with 12 bases in the middle. This CDR3 is 14 amino acids long. Germline CDR1 and CDR2: LGHNT and FRNRAP.

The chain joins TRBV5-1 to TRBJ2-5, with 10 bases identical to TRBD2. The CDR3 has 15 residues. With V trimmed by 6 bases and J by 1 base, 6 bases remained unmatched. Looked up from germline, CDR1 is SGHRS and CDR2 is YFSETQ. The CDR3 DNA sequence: TGCGCCAGCAAAGGCCTAGCGGGAGCCCAAGAGACCCAGTACTTC. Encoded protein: CASKGLAGAQETQYF.

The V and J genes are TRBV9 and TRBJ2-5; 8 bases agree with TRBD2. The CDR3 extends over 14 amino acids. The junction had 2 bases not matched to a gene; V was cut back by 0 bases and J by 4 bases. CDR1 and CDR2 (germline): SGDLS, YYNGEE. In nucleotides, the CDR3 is TGTGCCAGCAGCGTAGATCTAGCGGGAGAGACCCAGTACTTC. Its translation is CASSVDLAGETQYF. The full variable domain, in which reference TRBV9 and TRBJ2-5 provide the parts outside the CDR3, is DSGVTQTPKHLITATGQRVTLRCSPRSGDLSVYWYQQSLDQGLQFLIQYYNGEERAKGNILERFSAQQFPDLHSELNLSSLELGDSALYFCASSVDLAGETQYFGPGTRLLVL.

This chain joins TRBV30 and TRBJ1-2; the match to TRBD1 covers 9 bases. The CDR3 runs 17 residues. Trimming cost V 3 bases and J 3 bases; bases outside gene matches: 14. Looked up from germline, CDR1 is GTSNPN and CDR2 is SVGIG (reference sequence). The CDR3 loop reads CAWRGGQGISPYYGYTF. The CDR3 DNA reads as TGTGCCTGGAGGGGGGGACAGGGAATCTCGCCGTACTATGGCTACACCTTC.

The CDR3 region has the DNA TGTGCGAGTAAGGGGGATAGCAATCAGCCCCAGCATTTT. Its translation is CASKGDSNQPQHF. J is TRBJ1-5 and V is TRBV7-2; weak D call: TRBD1 (6 bases). CDR1 is SGHTA and CDR2 is FQGNSA in the germline V gene. The CDR3 extends over 13 amino acids.

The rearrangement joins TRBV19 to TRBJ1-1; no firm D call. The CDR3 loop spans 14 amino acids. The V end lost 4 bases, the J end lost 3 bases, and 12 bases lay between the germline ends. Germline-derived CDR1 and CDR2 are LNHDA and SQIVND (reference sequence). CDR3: CASSTGIAYTEAFF. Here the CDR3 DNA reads TGTGCCAGTAGTACTGGAATCGCGTACACTGAAGCTTTCTTT.

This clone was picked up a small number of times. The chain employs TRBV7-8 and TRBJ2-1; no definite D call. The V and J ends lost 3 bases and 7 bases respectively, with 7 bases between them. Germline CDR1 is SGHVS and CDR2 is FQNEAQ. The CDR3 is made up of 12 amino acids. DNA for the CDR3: TGTGCCAGCAGCTTGGGCTCGAATGAGCAGTTCTTC. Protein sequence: CASSLGSNEQFF.

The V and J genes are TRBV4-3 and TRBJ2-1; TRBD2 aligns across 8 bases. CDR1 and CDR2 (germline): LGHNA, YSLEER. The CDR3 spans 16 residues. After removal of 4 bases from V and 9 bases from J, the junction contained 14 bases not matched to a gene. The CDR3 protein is CASSPTGMGTRSEQFF. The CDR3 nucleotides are TGCGCCAGCAGCCCGACGGGTATGGGGACTAGAAGTGAGCAGTTCTTC.

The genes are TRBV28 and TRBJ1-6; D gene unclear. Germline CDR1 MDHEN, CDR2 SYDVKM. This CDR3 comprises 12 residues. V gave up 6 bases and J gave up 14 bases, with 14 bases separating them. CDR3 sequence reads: CASRTLLVTLHF. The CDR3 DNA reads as TGTGCCAGCAGGACCTTACTCGTCACCCTCCACTTT.

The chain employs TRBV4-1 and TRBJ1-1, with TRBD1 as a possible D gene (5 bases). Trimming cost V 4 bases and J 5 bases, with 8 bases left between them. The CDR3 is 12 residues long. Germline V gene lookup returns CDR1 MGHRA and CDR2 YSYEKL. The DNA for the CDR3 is TGCGCCAGCAGCCCGGGGGGAACTGAAGCTTTCTTT. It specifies CASSPGGTEAFF.

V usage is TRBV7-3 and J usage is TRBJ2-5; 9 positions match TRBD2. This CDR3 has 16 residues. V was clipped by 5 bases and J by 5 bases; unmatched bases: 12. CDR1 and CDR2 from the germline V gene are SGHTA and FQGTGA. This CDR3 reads CASSPQGLAGRETQYF. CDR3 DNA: TGTGCCAGCAGCCCCCAGGGGCTAGCGGGACGGGAGACCCAGTACTTC.

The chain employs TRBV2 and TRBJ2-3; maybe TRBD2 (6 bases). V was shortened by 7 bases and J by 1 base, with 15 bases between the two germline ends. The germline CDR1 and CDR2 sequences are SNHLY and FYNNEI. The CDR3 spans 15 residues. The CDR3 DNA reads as TGTGCCAGCACCGCTGGCGGGGTGGGCACAGATACGCAGTATTTT. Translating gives CASTAGGVGTDTQYF.

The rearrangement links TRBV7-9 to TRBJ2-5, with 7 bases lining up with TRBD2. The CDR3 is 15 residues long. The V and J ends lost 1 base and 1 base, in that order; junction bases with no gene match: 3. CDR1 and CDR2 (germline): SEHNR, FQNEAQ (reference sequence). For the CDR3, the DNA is TGTGCCAGCAGCTTAGGAGCTAGCGGCCAAGAGACCCAGTACTTC. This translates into CASSLGASGQETQYF.

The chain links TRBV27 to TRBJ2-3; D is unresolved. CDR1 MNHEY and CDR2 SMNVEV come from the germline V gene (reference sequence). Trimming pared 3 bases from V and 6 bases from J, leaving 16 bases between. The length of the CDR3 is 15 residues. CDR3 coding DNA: TGTGCCAGCAGTTTTAACCCTAGTAGTACCGATACGCAGTATTTT. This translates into CASSFNPSSTDTQYF.

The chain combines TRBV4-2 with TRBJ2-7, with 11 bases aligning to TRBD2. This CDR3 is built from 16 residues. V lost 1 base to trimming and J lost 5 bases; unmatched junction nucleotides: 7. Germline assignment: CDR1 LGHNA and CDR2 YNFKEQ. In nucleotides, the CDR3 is TGTGCCAGCAGCCAAGGCCTAGCGGGGGGTTTGGACGAGCAGTACTTC. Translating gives CASSQGLAGGLDEQYF.

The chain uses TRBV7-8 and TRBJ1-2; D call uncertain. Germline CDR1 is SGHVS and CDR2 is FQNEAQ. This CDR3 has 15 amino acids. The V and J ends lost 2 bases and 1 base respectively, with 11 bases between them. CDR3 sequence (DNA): TGTGCCAGCAGCTTAACAGTGCAGGTTAACTATGGCTACACCTTC. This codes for CASSLTVQVNYGYTF. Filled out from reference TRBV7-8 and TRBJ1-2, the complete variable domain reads GAGVSQSPRYKVAKRGQDVALRCDPISGHVSLFWYQQALGQGPEFLTYFQNEAQLDKSGLPSDRFFAERPEGSVSTLKIQRTQQEDSAVYLCASSLTVQVNYGYTFGSGTRLTVV.

The CDR3 coding sequence is TGTGCCATCAGTGAGTCACCTGTTGGGGACGACTATGGCTACACCTTC. Encoded protein: CAISESPVGDDYGYTF. J is TRBJ1-2 and V is TRBV10-3; possible D gene TRBD1, 5 bases. The germline V and J ends were trimmed by 0 bases and 3 bases, with 14 bases remaining between them. Per the germline V gene, CDR1 is ENHRY and CDR2 is SYGVKD. The CDR3 runs to 16 residues.

The CDR3 sequence: CAWSRGGDQPQHF. CDR3 DNA sequence: TGTGCCTGGAGTAGAGGGGGTGATCAGCCCCAGCATTTT. The rearrangement uses TRBV30 and TRBJ1-5; maybe TRBD1 (6 bases). Trimming removed 2 bases from V and 5 bases from J, with 10 bases in between. The CDR3 runs to 13 residues. The germline V gene has CDR1 GTSNPN and CDR2 SVGIG (reference sequence). The variable domain in full, with the rest retrieved from reference TRBV30 and TRBJ1-5, is SQTIHQWPATLVQPVGSPLSLECTVEGTSNPNLYWYRQAAGRGLQLLFYSVGIGQISSEVPQNLSASRPQDRQFILSSKKLLLSDSGFYLCAWSRGGDQPQHFGDGTRLSIL.

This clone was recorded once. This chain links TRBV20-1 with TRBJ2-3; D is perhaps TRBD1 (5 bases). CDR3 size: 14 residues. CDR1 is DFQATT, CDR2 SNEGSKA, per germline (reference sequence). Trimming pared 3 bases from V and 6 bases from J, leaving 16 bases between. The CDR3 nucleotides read TGCAGTGCTAGTCTGGGGCCGTCAAGGGATACGCAGTATTTT. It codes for CSASLGPSRDTQYF.

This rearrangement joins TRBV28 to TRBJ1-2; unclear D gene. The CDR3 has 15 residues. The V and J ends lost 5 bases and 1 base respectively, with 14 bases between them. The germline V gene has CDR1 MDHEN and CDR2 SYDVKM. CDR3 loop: CASSAGGPVNYGYTF. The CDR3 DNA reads TGTGCCAGCAGTGCTGGCGGGCCTGTTAACTATGGCTACACCTTC.

DNA of the CDR3: TGTGCCAGCAGTGAAGAAGGGGCAACGCGGACGAATGAGCAGTTCTTC. This sequence encodes CASSEEGATRTNEQFF. This chain connects TRBV6-1 to TRBJ2-1, with a weak D call TRBD1 (5 bases). The CDR3 extends over 16 amino acids. The V end lost 1 base, the J end lost 7 bases, and 17 bases lay between the germline ends. Germline V lookup: CDR1 MNHNS, CDR2 SASEGT.

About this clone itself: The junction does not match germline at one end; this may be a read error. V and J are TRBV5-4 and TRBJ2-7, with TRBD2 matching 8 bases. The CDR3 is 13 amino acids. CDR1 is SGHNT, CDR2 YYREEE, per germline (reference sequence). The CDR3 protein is CLERASGSYEQYF. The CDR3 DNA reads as TGCTTAGAGCGGGCTAGCGGGTCCTACGAGCAGTACTTC. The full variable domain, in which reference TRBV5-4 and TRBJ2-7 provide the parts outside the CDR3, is ETGVTQSPTHLIKTRGQQVTLRCSSQSGHNTVSWYQQALGQGPQFIFQYYREEENGRGNFPPRFSGLQFPNYSSELNVNALELDDSALYLCLERASGSYEQYFGPGTRLTVT.

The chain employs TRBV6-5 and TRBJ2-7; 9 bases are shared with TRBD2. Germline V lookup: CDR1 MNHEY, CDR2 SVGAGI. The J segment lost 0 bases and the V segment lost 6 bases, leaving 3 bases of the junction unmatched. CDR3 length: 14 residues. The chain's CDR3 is CASRSGRSSYEQYF. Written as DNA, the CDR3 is TGTGCCAGCAGGAGCGGGAGGAGCTCCTACGAGCAGTACTTC.